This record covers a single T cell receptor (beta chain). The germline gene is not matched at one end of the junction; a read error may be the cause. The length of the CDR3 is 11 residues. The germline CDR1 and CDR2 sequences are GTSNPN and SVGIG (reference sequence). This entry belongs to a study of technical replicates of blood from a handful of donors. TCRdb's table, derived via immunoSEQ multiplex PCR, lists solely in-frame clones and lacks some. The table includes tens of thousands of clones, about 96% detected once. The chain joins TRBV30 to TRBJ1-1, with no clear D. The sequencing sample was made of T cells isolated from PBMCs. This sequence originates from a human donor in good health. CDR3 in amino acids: CAWRPGIESEF. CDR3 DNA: TGTGCCTGGAGGCCAGGAATTGAATCGGAATTT.